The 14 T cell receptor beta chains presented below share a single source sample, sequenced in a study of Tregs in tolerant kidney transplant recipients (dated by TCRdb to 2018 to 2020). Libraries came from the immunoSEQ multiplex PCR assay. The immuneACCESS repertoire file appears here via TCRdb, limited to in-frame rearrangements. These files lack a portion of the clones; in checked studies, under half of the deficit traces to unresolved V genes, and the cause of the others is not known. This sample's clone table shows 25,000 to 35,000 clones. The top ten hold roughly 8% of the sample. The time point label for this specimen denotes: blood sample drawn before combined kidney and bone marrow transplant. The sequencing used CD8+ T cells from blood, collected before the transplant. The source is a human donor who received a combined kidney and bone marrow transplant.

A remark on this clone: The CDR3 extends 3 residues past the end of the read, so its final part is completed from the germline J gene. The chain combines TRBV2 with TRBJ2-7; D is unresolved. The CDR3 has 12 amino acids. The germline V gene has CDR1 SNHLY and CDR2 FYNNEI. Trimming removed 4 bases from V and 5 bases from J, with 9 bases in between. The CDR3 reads CASSVGFDEQYF. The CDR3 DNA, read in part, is TGTGCCAGCAGTGTAGGGTTCGACGAG.

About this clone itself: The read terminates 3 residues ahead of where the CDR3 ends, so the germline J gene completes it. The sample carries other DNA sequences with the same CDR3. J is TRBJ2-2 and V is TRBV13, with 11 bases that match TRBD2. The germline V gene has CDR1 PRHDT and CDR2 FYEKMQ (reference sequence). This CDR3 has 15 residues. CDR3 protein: CASSAPGLAGGWLFF. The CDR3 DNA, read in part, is TGTGCCAGCAGCGCCCCGGGGCTAGCGGGAGGCTGG.

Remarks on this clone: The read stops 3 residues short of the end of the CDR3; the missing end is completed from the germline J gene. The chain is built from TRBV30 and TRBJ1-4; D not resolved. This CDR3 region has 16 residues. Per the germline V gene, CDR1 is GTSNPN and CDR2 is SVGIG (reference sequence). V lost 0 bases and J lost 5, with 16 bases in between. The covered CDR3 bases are TGTGCCTGGAGTGTACAAGGTCCAACAGTAAATGAAAAA. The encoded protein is CAWSVQGPTVNEK. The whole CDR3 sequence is CAWSVQGPTVNEKLFF.

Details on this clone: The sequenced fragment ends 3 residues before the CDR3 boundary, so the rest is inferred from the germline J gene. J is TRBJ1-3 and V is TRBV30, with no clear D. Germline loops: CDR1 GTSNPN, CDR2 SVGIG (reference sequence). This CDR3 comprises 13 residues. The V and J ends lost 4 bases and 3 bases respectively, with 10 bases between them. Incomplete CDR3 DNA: TGTGCCTGGACCGTGCTAGATGGAAACACC. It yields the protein CAWTVLDGNT. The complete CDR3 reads CAWTVLDGNTIYF. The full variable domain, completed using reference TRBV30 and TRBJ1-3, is SQTIHQWPATLVQPVGSPLSLECTVEGTSNPNLYWYRQAAGRGLQLLFYSVGIGQISSEVPQNLSASRPQDRQFILSSKKLLLSDSGFYLCAWTVLDGNTIYFGEGSWLTVV.

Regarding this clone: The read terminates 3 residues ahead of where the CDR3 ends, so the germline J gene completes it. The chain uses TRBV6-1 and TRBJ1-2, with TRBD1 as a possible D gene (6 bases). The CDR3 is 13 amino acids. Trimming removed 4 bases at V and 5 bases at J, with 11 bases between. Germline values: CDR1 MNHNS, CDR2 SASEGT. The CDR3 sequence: CASSVGTQYGYTF. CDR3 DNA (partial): TGTGCCAGCAGTGTCGGGACACAATATGGC.

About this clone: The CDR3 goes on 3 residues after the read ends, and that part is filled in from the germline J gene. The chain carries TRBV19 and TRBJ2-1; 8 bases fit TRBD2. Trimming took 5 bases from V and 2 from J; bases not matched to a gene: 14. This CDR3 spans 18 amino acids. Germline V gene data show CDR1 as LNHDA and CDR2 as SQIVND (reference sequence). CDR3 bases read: TGTGCCAGTAGTGACCTTACCGGGACTAGTGTGACCTACAATGAG. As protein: CASSDLTGTSVTYNE. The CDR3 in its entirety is CASSDLTGTSVTYNEQFF.

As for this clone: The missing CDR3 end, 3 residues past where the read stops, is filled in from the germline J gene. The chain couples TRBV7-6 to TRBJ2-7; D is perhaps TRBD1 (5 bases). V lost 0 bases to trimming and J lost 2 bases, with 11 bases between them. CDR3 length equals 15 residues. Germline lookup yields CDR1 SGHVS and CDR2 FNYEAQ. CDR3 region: CASSLARTPTYEQYF. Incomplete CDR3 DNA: TGTGCCAGCAGCTTAGCGCGGACACCTACCTACGAG. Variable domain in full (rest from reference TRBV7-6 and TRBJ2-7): GAGVSQSPRYKVTKRGQDVALRCDPISGHVSLYWYRQALGQGPEFLTYFNYEAQQDKSGLPNDRFSAERPEGSISTLTIQRTEQRDSAMYRCASSLARTPTYEQYFGPGTRLTVT.

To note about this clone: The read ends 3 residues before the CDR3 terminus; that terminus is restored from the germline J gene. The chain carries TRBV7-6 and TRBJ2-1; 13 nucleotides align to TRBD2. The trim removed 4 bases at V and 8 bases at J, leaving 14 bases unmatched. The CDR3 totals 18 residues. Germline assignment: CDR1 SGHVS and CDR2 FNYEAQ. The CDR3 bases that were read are TGTGCCAGCAGCTCCGGGACTAGCGGGGCTGCAGGTGGAGATGAG. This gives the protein CASSSGTSGAAGGDE. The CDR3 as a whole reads CASSSGTSGAAGGDEQFF.

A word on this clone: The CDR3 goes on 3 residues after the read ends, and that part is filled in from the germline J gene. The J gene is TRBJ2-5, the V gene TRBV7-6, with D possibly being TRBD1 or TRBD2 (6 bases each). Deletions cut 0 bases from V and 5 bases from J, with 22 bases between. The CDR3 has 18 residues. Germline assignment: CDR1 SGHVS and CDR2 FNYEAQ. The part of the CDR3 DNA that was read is TGTGCCAGCAGCTTAGCGGCGGGACCGTCAGGGGCTGGGGAGACC. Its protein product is CASSLAAGPSGAGET. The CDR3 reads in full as CASSLAAGPSGAGETQYF.

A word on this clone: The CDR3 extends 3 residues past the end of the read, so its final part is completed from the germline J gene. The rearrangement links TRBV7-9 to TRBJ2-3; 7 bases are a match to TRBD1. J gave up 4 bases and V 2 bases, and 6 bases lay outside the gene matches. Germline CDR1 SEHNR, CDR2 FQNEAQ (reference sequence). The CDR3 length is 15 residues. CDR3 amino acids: CASSLTFDRADTQYF. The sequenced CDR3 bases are TGTGCCAGCAGCTTAACCTTCGACAGGGCAGATACG.

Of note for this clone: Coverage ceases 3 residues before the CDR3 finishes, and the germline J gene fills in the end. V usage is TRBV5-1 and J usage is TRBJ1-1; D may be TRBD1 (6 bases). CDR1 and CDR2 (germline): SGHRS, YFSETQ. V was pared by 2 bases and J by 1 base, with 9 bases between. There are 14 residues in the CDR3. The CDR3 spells CASSFRGGNTEAFF. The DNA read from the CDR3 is TGCGCCAGCAGCTTTAGGGGGGGGAACACTGAA.

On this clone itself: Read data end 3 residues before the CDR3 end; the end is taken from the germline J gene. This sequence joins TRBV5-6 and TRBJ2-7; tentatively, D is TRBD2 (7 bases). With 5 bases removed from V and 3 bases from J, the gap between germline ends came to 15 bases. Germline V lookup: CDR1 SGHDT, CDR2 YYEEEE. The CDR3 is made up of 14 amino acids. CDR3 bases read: TGTGCCAGCAGTCCCAGGGGCGGGAGCTACGAG. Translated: CASSPRGGSYE. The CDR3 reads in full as CASSPRGGSYEQYF.

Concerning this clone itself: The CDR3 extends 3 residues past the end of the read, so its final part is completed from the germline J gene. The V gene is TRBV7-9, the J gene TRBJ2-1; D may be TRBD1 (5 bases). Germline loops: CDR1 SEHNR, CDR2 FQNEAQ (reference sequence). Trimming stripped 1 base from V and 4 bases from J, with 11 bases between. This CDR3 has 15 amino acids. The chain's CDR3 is CASSLGGQEYNEQFF. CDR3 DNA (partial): TGTGCCAGCAGCTTAGGAGGACAAGAATACAATGAG.

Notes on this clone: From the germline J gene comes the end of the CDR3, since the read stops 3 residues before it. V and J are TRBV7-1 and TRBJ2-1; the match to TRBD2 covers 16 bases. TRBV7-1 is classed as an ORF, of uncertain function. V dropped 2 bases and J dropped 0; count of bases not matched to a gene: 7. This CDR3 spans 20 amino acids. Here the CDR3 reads CASSSLGLAGGLSSYNEQFF. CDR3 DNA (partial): TGTGCCAGCAGCTCACTGGGACTAGCGGGGGGGCTGAGCTCCTACAATGAG.